This T cell receptor (beta chain) was recovered during a study of T cells in Graves' hyperthyroidism and ophthalmopathy (dated by TCRdb to about 2019). With respect to the entire study: Peripheral blood was collected at initial diagnosis, before any treatment. TCR V-J signatures able to tell the groups apart were searched for in a discovery cohort of 90 to 100 patients, of whom fewer than 45 had Graves' ophthalmopathy and under 65 had stable Graves' hyperthyroidism. Whether ophthalmopathy could be predicted prospectively was tested in an independent validation cohort made up of about 18 hyperthyroidism patients plus 17 patients who later progressed to ophthalmopathy. The approximately 98 discovery patients were randomly divided into training and test sets at a 7:3 ratio. Thyroid tissue and blood T-cell repertoires from six Graves' hyperthyroidism patients were also compared in the study. Once sampling was done, hyperthyroidism patients were given methimazole at a starting dose of 30 mg daily, whereas ophthalmopathy patients were given high-dose intravenous methylprednisolone. The paper reports TCR Vbeta CDR3 sequencing of some 140 peripheral blood samples: over 40 ophthalmopathy, around 80 hyperthyroidism and roughly 17 progressor patients.

This clonotype appeared many times. Its cognate antigen has yet to be identified. No base quality values were provided; no much bigger clone lies one nucleotide off. Moderately to severely active disease, a Clinical Activity Score of at least 3, a NOSPECS grade of at least 4, and a duration under 3 months were present in ophthalmopathy patients. Any patient with an uncontrolled infection, another autoimmune disease, pregnancy or lactation was excluded. Diagnoses relied on clinical symptoms, serum thyroxine and TRAb, thyroid ultrasound and orbital computed tomography. Ficoll-Paque density gradient centrifugation was used to isolate PBMCs from under 11 ml of fresh peripheral blood. Total RNA was extracted using Trizol reagent, and RNA quality was assessed on an Agilent 2100 Bioanalyzer. The CDR3 numbers 14 residues from cysteine through phenylalanine. Only the CDR3 DNA stays, 42 bases, in frame from base 1. V is shortened by 7 bases, J by 4 bases, and the region joining them spans 16 bases. Taken from the germline V gene, the CDR1 and CDR2 loops are SGHRS and YFSETQ.

Summary of the overall study and its limitations: Ophthalmopathy was separated from stable hyperthyroidism by a 13 V-J signature model, with about 86% sensitivity and roughly 81% specificity obtained in cross-validation and 80%/75% obtained in testing. Most expanded thyroid clonotypes (frequency above 0.001) were also detected in blood, a finding suggesting that blood repertoires may reflect thyroid immune responses. In validation, progression to ophthalmopathy was predicted by the model with 55% to 71% sensitivity and nearly 75% specificity, a median of approximately 7.1 months before onset. Sample size was not statistically predetermined, and blinding of investigators to group allocation was not performed.

TCR beta CDR3 regions were amplified from RNA transcripts. For the first round of RT-PCR on the TCR CDR3, the HTBI primer set was used together with the Qiagen OneStep RT-PCR kit. The libraries were constructed in a second round of multiplex PCR and then size-selected and purified. Libraries were sequenced paired-end with 100 bp reads on an Illumina HiSeq2000. From the authors' description of their analysis: SOAPnuke was used to process the raw data, throwing out any read that contained adapters or uncalled bases, had a mean Phred below 15, or lacked an exact constant-primer or identifier match. High-quality paired reads were merged using COPE v1.2.5, and each unique nucleotide sequence was defined as a clonotype. MiTCR v1.1 was used to align clonotypes to the IMGT TRBV, TRBD and TRBJ reference segments. The analysis was restricted to V-J combinations with a frequency above 0.0001, which together covered 99.2% of the repertoires. The TCS score was defined as F50 (clonal expansion) divided by E x V (chaos), with BLOSUM62-based TCRdist calculated between CDR3 peptides within each V-J. Welch's t-statistics and random forest reduced fewer than 550 V-J features to about 12, which were used in a naive Bayes classifier (R e1071). The public reads were run again by TCRdb, first through fastp at Q25 and then through MiXCR, and only productive beta chains were kept. All rows with the same CDR3 protein become a single entry with the most common DNA and genes. These V and J calls originate from TCRdb's pipeline instead of the authors' own analysis. Across this sample there are about 610,000 distinct CDR3 sequences, with about 16% seen only once. Clones ranked in the top ten supply around 3.5% of the sample.

The receptor comes from a woman between 35 and 50 years old with Graves' ophthalmopathy. The specimen was blood. Recombination connected TRBV5-1 to TRBJ2-3; too little of a D gene remains to name it. The nucleotide sequence is TGCGCCAGCTCAGAGGCATCGCGCGCAGATACGCAGTATTTT. This encodes CASSEASRADTQYF.